These T cell receptor beta chains were read from a single sample in a study of T cell changes during pregnancy in multiple sclerosis. Method: immunoSEQ multiplex PCR; TCRdb's copy keeps in-frame clones and lacks some. The sample gives 90,000 to 120,000 clones, roughly nine tenths of which show up once; around 3.2% is in the top ten. The material was peripheral blood, obtained after pregnancy. The receptors originated from a female donor with multiple sclerosis, enrolled in a pregnancy study. CDR3s include the opening cysteine and the closing phenylalanine or tryptophan. D genes are given only for firm matches. A row's size may be missing; if present it is once, few, many or a size class.

d_gene	v_gene	abundance	j_gene	CDR3nt	CDR3aa
TRBD2	TRBV5-1	NA	TRBJ2-1	TGCGCCAGCAGCTTGGCTGGGGGGGTTGAGCAGTTCTTC	CASSLAGGVEQFF
NA	TRBV27	few	TRBJ2-1	TGTGCCAGCAGTTCGAGGCTCGACGAGCAGTTCTTC	CASSSRLDEQFF
NA	TRBV19	NA	TRBJ1-1	TGTGCCAGTAGTATAGGAGTGGACACTGAAGCTTTCTTT	CASSIGVDTEAFF
NA	TRBV4-1	NA	TRBJ2-5	TGCGCCAGCAGCCAAGATCAAGGGGTCGAGACCCAGTACTTC	CASSQDQGVETQYF
TRBD2	TRBV4-1	NA	TRBJ2-3	TGCGCCAGCAGCCACTTAGTAGCTAGCGGGGGCCTTAGCACAGATACGCAGTATTTT	CASSHLVASGGLSTDTQYF
TRBD2	TRBV10-1	NA	TRBJ2-1	TGCGCCAGCAGTCCACTAGCGGAGGAGAACAATGAGCAGTTCTTC	CASSPLAEENNEQFF
NA	TRBV5-5	NA	TRBJ2-7	TGTGCCAGCAGGCCTACAGGGACCTACGAGCAGTACTTC	CASRPTGTYEQYF
TRBD1	TRBV19	few	TRBJ1-1	TGTGCCAGTAGTATCCGGGACAGGGGCACTGAAGCTTTCTTT	CASSIRDRGTEAFF
NA	TRBV4-1	NA	TRBJ1-1	TGCGCCAGCAGTACTATGAACACTGAAGCTTTCTTT	CASSTMNTEAFF
TRBD1	TRBV5-1	NA	TRBJ1-2	TGCGCCAGCATCGGCGGGACAGGCCACTACACCTTC	CASIGGTGHYTF
TRBD2	TRBV9	NA	TRBJ2-3	TGTGCCAGCAGCGCTAGGACTAGCGGGTTCACAGATACGCAGTATTTT	CASSARTSGFTDTQYF
TRBD2	TRBV5-1	once	TRBJ2-1	TGCGCCAGCAGCCCGAGGACTAGCGGGGTGAATGAGCAGTTCTTC	CASSPRTSGVNEQFF
TRBD1	TRBV9	NA	TRBJ1-4	TGTGCCAGCAGCCCAGGACAGGGGAACAATGAAAAACTGTTTTTT	CASSPGQGNNEKLFF
TRBD1	TRBV5-6	NA	TRBJ1-2	TGTGCCAGCAGCCGAAGAATACAGGGGTTAGAGGGAGTCTATGGCTACACCTTC	CASSRRIQGLEGVYGYTF
TRBD2	TRBV7-2	NA	TRBJ2-1	TGTGCCAGCAGCGCGCTCGCGGGGGGGCCCAATGAGCAGTTCTTC	CASSALAGGPNEQFF
TRBD1	TRBV19	NA	TRBJ1-5	TGTGCCAGTAGTCTGTTCGGGACAGGGACAAGCTATAGCAATCAGCCCCAGCATTTT	CASSLFGTGTSYSNQPQHF
NA	TRBV6-1	NA	TRBJ2-7	TGTGCCAGCAGTGTCCTCGGTAGCAGGGAACACGAGCAGTACTTC	CASSVLGSREHEQYF
TRBD1	TRBV5-1	NA	TRBJ2-1	TGCGCCAGCAGCTTGGGACAGGGAACCTACAATGAGCAGTTCTTC	CASSLGQGTYNEQFF
NA	TRBV10-3	NA	TRBJ2-6	TGTGCCATCGGGGGGTTAGAGGCATCTGGGGCCAACGTCCTGACTTTC	CAIGGLEASGANVLTF
NA	TRBV9	NA	TRBJ2-1	TGTGCCAGCAGCGTAGTGGGAGGGGGAAATGAGCAGTTCTTC	CASSVVGGGNEQFF